This T cell receptor (beta chain) was retrieved from a study of blood T cell repertoires in COVID-19. Data came from immunoSEQ multiplex PCR; TCRdb stores just in-frame clones and leaves some out. The repertoire holds under 150,000 clones, with around four fifths as singletons. Per the germline V gene, CDR1 is LGHDT and CDR2 is YNNKEL (reference sequence). V lost 1 base and J 13 bases, leaving 16 bases between the germline ends. The CDR3 runs to 14 residues. Sequenced material: peripheral blood. The TCR sequence derives from an older man with acute or convalescent COVID-19. This chain links TRBV3-1 (or the pseudogene TRBV3-2) with TRBJ1-4; weak D call: TRBD1 (6 bases). In DNA, the CDR3 is TGTGCCAGCAGCCAAGTAGGGGGAACGAACGGACTGTTTTTT. It yields the protein CASSQVGGTNGLFF.